The rows below give T cell receptor beta chains drawn from one sample of a study of CD8 T cells in Susac syndrome. TCRdb re-derived calls from the immunoSEQ multiplex PCR reads in MiXCR, one entry per CDR3 protein. Counted here are 200,000 or so distinct CDR3 sequences, roughly 95% occurring once; the ten biggest clones make up roughly 0.088%. Sequencing was performed on CD4+ T cells from PBMCs. These receptor sequences come from a human donor with multiple sclerosis. Each CDR3 is given with its conserved first and last residue. Each record gives: CDR3 protein, CDR3 DNA, J gene, clone size, D gene, CDR3 length, V gene. A D gene is named only where the DNA matches it firmly. Size values are once, few and many counts, or a class for expanded clones, and some rows have none.

cdr3_aa: CASSEYGTGRAEAFF
cdr3_nt: TGTGCCAGCAGTGAATATGGGACAGGGCGCGCTGAAGCTTTCTTT
j_call: TRBJ1-1
clone_size: NA
d_call: TRBD1
cdr3_length: 15
v_call: TRBV25-1

cdr3_aa: CASSFAGQGNTEAFF
cdr3_nt: TGTGCCAGCAGCTTTGCGGGACAGGGGAACACTGAAGCTTTCTTT
j_call: TRBJ1-1
clone_size: once
d_call: TRBD1
cdr3_length: 15
v_call: TRBV5-4

cdr3_aa: CASPEGSGYTF
cdr3_nt: TGTGCCAGCCCGGAAGGAAGTGGCTACACCTTC
j_call: TRBJ1-2
clone_size: NA
d_call: NA
cdr3_length: 11
v_call: TRBV7-9

cdr3_aa: CASTRRSYNSPLHF
cdr3_nt: TGTGCCAGCACAAGGAGGTCCTATAATTCACCCCTCCACTTT
j_call: TRBJ1-6
clone_size: NA
d_call: NA
cdr3_length: 14
v_call: TRBV3-1

cdr3_aa: CSVGSVGGRETQYF
cdr3_nt: TGCAGCGTTGGCAGTGTGGGAGGGCGGGAGACCCAGTACTTC
j_call: TRBJ2-5
clone_size: NA
d_call: TRBD2
cdr3_length: 14
v_call: TRBV29-1

cdr3_aa: CASSFGQGRGQPQHF
cdr3_nt: TGTGCCAGTAGTTTCGGGCAGGGTAGGGGTCAGCCCCAGCATTTT
j_call: TRBJ1-5
clone_size: NA
d_call: NA
cdr3_length: 15
v_call: TRBV19

cdr3_aa: CAWSTNLGSGYTF
cdr3_nt: TGTGCCTGGAGTACGAACCTCGGGAGTGGCTACACCTTC
j_call: TRBJ1-2
clone_size: NA
d_call: NA
cdr3_length: 13
v_call: TRBV30

cdr3_aa: CASKSPRGDEQFF
cdr3_nt: TGTGCCAGTAAGAGTCCCAGGGGCGATGAGCAGTTCTTC
j_call: TRBJ2-1
clone_size: NA
d_call: NA
cdr3_length: 13
v_call: TRBV19

cdr3_aa: CASRLRGGNQPQHF
cdr3_nt: TGTGCCAGCAGACTGCGGGGTGGCAATCAGCCCCAGCATTTT
j_call: TRBJ1-5
clone_size: NA
d_call: NA
cdr3_length: 14
v_call: TRBV12-3/TRBV12-4

cdr3_aa: CSVQRRDGYGYTF
cdr3_nt: TGCAGCGTTCAAAGACGGGATGGCTATGGCTACACCTTC
j_call: TRBJ1-2
clone_size: once
d_call: NA
cdr3_length: 13
v_call: TRBV29-1

cdr3_aa: CAWSPDPRYSPLHF
cdr3_nt: TGTGCCTGGAGTCCGGACCCAAGGTATTCACCCCTCCACTTT
j_call: TRBJ1-6
clone_size: NA
d_call: NA
cdr3_length: 14
v_call: TRBV30

cdr3_aa: CASSAGLETDTQYF
cdr3_nt: TGTGCCAGCAGTGCGGGACTAGAAACAGATACGCAGTATTTT
j_call: TRBJ2-3
clone_size: NA
d_call: TRBD2
cdr3_length: 14
v_call: TRBV2

cdr3_aa: CAWSPREKLFF
cdr3_nt: TGTGCCTGGAGTCCCCGGGAAAAACTGTTTTTT
j_call: TRBJ1-4
clone_size: NA
d_call: NA
cdr3_length: 11
v_call: TRBV30